The rows below give T cell receptor beta chains drawn from one sample of a study of OX40 agonist ivuxolimab in advanced cancers. TCRdb keeps only in-frame clones here, not all; method: immunoSEQ multiplex PCR. The data hold fewer than 50,000 clones, with approximately 88% observed a single time. This specimen was CD4+ or CD8+ T cells sorted from blood, taken in a trial of the OX40 agonist ivuxolimab. The receptors were sampled from an adult with an advanced solid tumor such as melanoma, head and neck, liver or kidney cancer. Each CDR3 is given with its conserved first and last residue. Each record gives: D gene, V gene, CDR3 length, clone size, J gene, CDR3 protein, CDR3 DNA. A D gene is named only where the DNA matches it firmly. The size of a clone is reported for some rows only, either as once, few or many, or as a class for expanded clones.

d_gene: TRBD1; v_gene: TRBV9; len: 16; abundance: NA; j_gene: TRBJ1-1; CDR3aa: CASSPSNRGLSTEAFF; CDR3nt: TGTGCCAGCAGCCCCAGTAACAGGGGATTGAGCACTGAAGCTTTCTTT
d_gene: TRBD2; v_gene: TRBV4-1; len: 15; abundance: medium-sized; j_gene: TRBJ2-7; CDR3aa: CASSHIAGALYEQYF; CDR3nt: TGCGCCAGCAGCCACATAGCGGGCGCCCTCTACGAGCAGTACTTC
d_gene: NA; v_gene: TRBV19; len: 15; abundance: NA; j_gene: TRBJ1-5; CDR3aa: CASSLTITDNQPQHF; CDR3nt: TGTGCCAGTAGTCTGACCATAACGGACAATCAGCCCCAGCATTTT
d_gene: TRBD2; v_gene: TRBV9; len: 15; abundance: NA; j_gene: TRBJ2-4; CDR3aa: CASSVSGTSKNIQYF; CDR3nt: TGTGCCAGCAGCGTATCCGGGACTAGCAAAAACATTCAGTACTTC
d_gene: TRBD2; v_gene: TRBV9; len: 14; abundance: NA; j_gene: TRBJ2-1; CDR3aa: CASSGTSGGLEQFF; CDR3nt: TGTGCCAGCAGCGGTACTAGCGGGGGGCTTGAGCAGTTCTTC
d_gene: TRBD2; v_gene: TRBV30; len: 12; abundance: NA; j_gene: TRBJ2-3; CDR3aa: CARTSDRNTQYF; CDR3nt: TGTGCCCGGACTAGCGACCGGAATACGCAGTATTTT
d_gene: TRBD1; v_gene: TRBV10-1; len: 18; abundance: NA; j_gene: TRBJ2-5; CDR3aa: CASSDIQGTKGPQETQYF; CDR3nt: TGCGCCAGCAGTGACATACAGGGGACCAAGGGGCCCCAAGAGACCCAGTACTTC
d_gene: NA; v_gene: TRBV9; len: 15; abundance: medium-sized; j_gene: TRBJ2-2; CDR3aa: CASSVDTGGTGELFF; CDR3nt: TGTGCCAGCAGCGTAGACACCGGTGGCACCGGGGAGCTGTTTTTT
d_gene: TRBD2; v_gene: TRBV10-2; len: 16; abundance: NA; j_gene: TRBJ2-7; CDR3aa: CASSDGAGGLSYEQYF; CDR3nt: TGCGCCAGCAGTGACGGCGCGGGGGGCCTTTCCTACGAGCAGTACTTC
d_gene: NA; v_gene: TRBV7-2; len: 16; abundance: NA; j_gene: TRBJ2-7; CDR3aa: CASTRYSISGNYEQYF; CDR3nt: TGTGCCAGCACCCGATATTCCATTTCCGGGAACTACGAGCAGTACTTC
d_gene: NA; v_gene: TRBV5-1; len: 13; abundance: few; j_gene: TRBJ2-7; CDR3aa: CASSLGVVREQYF; CDR3nt: TGCGCCAGCAGCTTGGGGGTGGTCCGGGAGCAGTACTTC
d_gene: NA; v_gene: TRBV5-1; len: 12; abundance: NA; j_gene: TRBJ1-1; CDR3aa: CASSETMREAFF; CDR3nt: TGCGCCAGCAGCGAAACGATGAGGGAAGCTTTCTTT
d_gene: TRBD1; v_gene: TRBV6-5; len: 15; abundance: NA; j_gene: TRBJ1-3; CDR3aa: CASRFDRAPGNTIYF; CDR3nt: TGTGCCAGCAGATTCGACAGGGCCCCTGGAAACACCATATATTTT
d_gene: NA; v_gene: TRBV5-6; len: 13; abundance: NA; j_gene: TRBJ1-5; CDR3aa: CASSLGSLGPQHF; CDR3nt: TGTGCCAGCAGCTTGGGTAGTCTCGGGCCCCAGCATTTT
d_gene: TRBD1; v_gene: TRBV7-3; len: 15; abundance: NA; j_gene: TRBJ1-2; CDR3aa: CASSSGGGGGNGYTF; CDR3nt: TGTGCCAGCAGCTCCGGAGGGGGAGGGGGCAATGGCTACACCTTC
d_gene: TRBD1; v_gene: TRBV7-2; len: 14; abundance: NA; j_gene: TRBJ2-7; CDR3aa: CASSLRQGIYEQYF; CDR3nt: TGTGCCAGCAGCTTACGACAGGGGATCTACGAGCAGTACTTC
d_gene: NA; v_gene: TRBV6-4; len: 15; abundance: NA; j_gene: TRBJ1-5; CDR3aa: CASRSRELNNQPQHF; CDR3nt: TGTGCCAGCAGAAGCAGGGAGTTGAATAATCAGCCCCAGCATTTT
d_gene: NA; v_gene: TRBV2; len: 13; abundance: NA; j_gene: TRBJ2-3; CDR3aa: CASIVGMPDTQYF; CDR3nt: TGTGCCAGTATAGTGGGGATGCCAGATACGCAGTATTTT
d_gene: TRBD2; v_gene: TRBV2; len: 15; abundance: NA; j_gene: TRBJ2-5; CDR3aa: CASSEAGGPSGTQYF; CDR3nt: TGTGCCAGCAGTGAGGCGGGAGGCCCTTCGGGGACCCAGTACTTC
d_gene: NA; v_gene: TRBV27; len: 12; abundance: NA; j_gene: TRBJ1-2; CDR3aa: CASSGGRDGYTF; CDR3nt: TGTGCCAGCAGTGGGGGGAGGGATGGCTACACCTTC
d_gene: NA; v_gene: TRBV6-1; len: 15; abundance: NA; j_gene: TRBJ2-5; CDR3aa: CASSGDGRPQETQYF; CDR3nt: TGTGCCAGCAGTGGGGACGGACGGCCGCAAGAGACCCAGTACTTC
d_gene: NA; v_gene: TRBV5-4; len: 13; abundance: NA; j_gene: TRBJ2-7; CDR3aa: CASSNEDSYEQYF; CDR3nt: TGTGCCAGCAGCAACGAAGATTCCTACGAGCAGTACTTC
d_gene: TRBD2; v_gene: TRBV7-2; len: 17; abundance: NA; j_gene: TRBJ2-3; CDR3aa: CASSSKLAGRRTDTQYF; CDR3nt: TGTGCCAGCAGCTCGAAATTAGCGGGGCGCCGCACAGATACGCAGTATTTT
d_gene: NA; v_gene: TRBV5-1; len: 15; abundance: NA; j_gene: TRBJ2-7; CDR3aa: CASRRTHDSSYEQYF; CDR3nt: TGCGCCAGCAGACGGACTCATGACAGCTCCTACGAGCAGTACTTC
d_gene: NA; v_gene: TRBV9; len: 14; abundance: NA; j_gene: TRBJ1-2; CDR3aa: CASSVLENPYGYTF; CDR3nt: TGTGCCAGCAGCGTACTGGAAAACCCCTATGGCTACACCTTC
d_gene: TRBD1; v_gene: TRBV9; len: 16; abundance: NA; j_gene: TRBJ2-3; CDR3aa: CASSVRRDRVGDTQYF; CDR3nt: TGTGCCAGCAGCGTCCGTCGGGACAGGGTGGGAGATACGCAGTATTTT
d_gene: NA; v_gene: TRBV30; len: 12; abundance: few; j_gene: TRBJ1-2; CDR3aa: CAWIRGALGYTF; CDR3nt: TGTGCCTGGATACGGGGGGCTTTGGGCTACACCTTC
d_gene: TRBD2; v_gene: TRBV2; len: 17; abundance: NA; j_gene: TRBJ2-5; CDR3aa: CASLNPGLAGGGETQYF; CDR3nt: TGTGCCAGTCTGAACCCGGGTTTAGCGGGGGGCGGGGAGACCCAGTACTTC
d_gene: TRBD1; v_gene: TRBV27; len: 15; abundance: NA; j_gene: TRBJ1-2; CDR3aa: CASSLFPDRPEVYTF; CDR3nt: TGTGCCAGCAGTTTATTTCCGGACAGGCCTGAGGTCTACACCTTC
d_gene: NA; v_gene: TRBV27; len: 13; abundance: NA; j_gene: TRBJ1-1; CDR3aa: CASSFGGNTEAFF; CDR3nt: TGTGCCAGCAGTTTTGGGGGGAACACTGAAGCTTTCTTT
d_gene: TRBD2; v_gene: TRBV19; len: 15; abundance: once; j_gene: TRBJ2-3; CDR3aa: CASSNYPGGTDTQYF; CDR3nt: TGTGCCAGTAGCAATTACCCCGGGGGGACAGATACGCAGTATTTT
d_gene: TRBD2; v_gene: TRBV5-1; len: 13; abundance: NA; j_gene: TRBJ2-7; CDR3aa: CASSFGLANEQYF; CDR3nt: TGCGCCAGCAGTTTTGGACTAGCAAACGAGCAGTACTTC
d_gene: NA; v_gene: TRBV4-1; len: 15; abundance: NA; j_gene: TRBJ1-3; CDR3aa: CASSQDLSSGNTIYF; CDR3nt: TGCGCCAGCAGCCAAGATTTAAGTTCTGGAAACACCATATATTTT
d_gene: NA; v_gene: TRBV2; len: 13; abundance: NA; j_gene: TRBJ2-7; CDR3aa: CASSRLGGYEQYF; CDR3nt: TGTGCCAGCAGTAGGTTGGGGGGTTACGAGCAGTACTTC
d_gene: NA; v_gene: TRBV14; len: 14; abundance: NA; j_gene: TRBJ1-1; CDR3aa: CASSHWGTNTEAFF; CDR3nt: TGTGCCAGCAGCCACTGGGGCACAAACACTGAAGCTTTCTTT
d_gene: NA; v_gene: TRBV6-5; len: 13; abundance: NA; j_gene: TRBJ2-5; CDR3aa: CASSWAQKETQYF; CDR3nt: TGTGCCAGCAGTTGGGCTCAGAAAGAGACCCAGTACTTC
d_gene: NA; v_gene: TRBV4-1; len: 13; abundance: NA; j_gene: TRBJ1-1; CDR3aa: CASSQVAQGEAFF; CDR3nt: TGCGCCAGCAGCCAAGTGGCCCAAGGTGAAGCTTTCTTT
d_gene: TRBD1; v_gene: TRBV6-1; len: 14; abundance: once; j_gene: TRBJ2-5; CDR3aa: CASSEVGGMETQYF; CDR3nt: TGTGCCAGCAGTGAAGTAGGGGGCATGGAGACCCAGTACTTC
d_gene: NA; v_gene: TRBV9; len: 14; abundance: once; j_gene: TRBJ2-1; CDR3aa: CASTPGLEINEQFF; CDR3nt: TGTGCCAGCACCCCGGGCCTCGAAATCAATGAGCAGTTCTTC
d_gene: TRBD1; v_gene: TRBV7-9; len: 16; abundance: NA; j_gene: TRBJ1-6; CDR3aa: CASSTDRGRSGSPLHF; CDR3nt: TGTGCCAGCAGCACAGACAGGGGCCGCTCGGGTTCACCCCTCCACTTT
d_gene: NA; v_gene: TRBV11-2; len: 17; abundance: NA; j_gene: TRBJ1-5; CDR3aa: CASSSGTSLYSNQPQHF; CDR3nt: TGTGCCAGCAGCTCCGGGACATCACTCTATAGCAATCAGCCCCAGCATTTT
d_gene: NA; v_gene: TRBV13; len: 15; abundance: once; j_gene: TRBJ2-1; CDR3aa: CASSFLSPKYNEQFF; CDR3nt: TGTGCCAGCAGCTTTTTGTCACCCAAGTACAATGAGCAGTTCTTC
d_gene: TRBD1; v_gene: TRBV5-7; len: 12; abundance: once; j_gene: TRBJ2-7; CDR3aa: CARPQGAYEQYF; CDR3nt: TGTGCCAGGCCCCAGGGGGCGTACGAGCAGTACTTC
d_gene: NA; v_gene: TRBV5-1; len: 13; abundance: NA; j_gene: TRBJ1-2; CDR3aa: CASSLGGASGYTF; CDR3nt: TGCGCCAGCAGCTTAGGGGGGGCGAGTGGCTACACCTTC
d_gene: TRBD1; v_gene: TRBV2; len: 15; abundance: NA; j_gene: TRBJ1-5; CDR3aa: CASSEYRDRNQPQHF; CDR3nt: TGTGCCAGCAGTGAATATCGGGACAGAAATCAGCCCCAGCATTTT
d_gene: TRBD1; v_gene: TRBV5-1; len: 17; abundance: NA; j_gene: TRBJ1-2; CDR3aa: CASSPRDRGQDNYGYTF; CDR3nt: TGCGCCAGCAGCCCCCGGGACAGGGGGCAGGATAACTATGGCTACACCTTC
d_gene: NA; v_gene: TRBV18; len: 16; abundance: NA; j_gene: TRBJ2-2; CDR3aa: CASSPPFQGGTGELFF; CDR3nt: TGTGCCAGCTCACCACCGTTTCAGGGGGGCACCGGGGAGCTGTTTTTT
d_gene: NA; v_gene: TRBV5-5; len: 13; abundance: NA; j_gene: TRBJ1-1; CDR3aa: CASSSGHRTEAFF; CDR3nt: TGTGCCAGCAGCTCGGGACATCGAACTGAAGCTTTCTTT
d_gene: NA; v_gene: TRBV7-9; len: 15; abundance: NA; j_gene: TRBJ2-5; CDR3aa: CASSLGGNARETQYF; CDR3nt: TGTGCCAGCAGCTTAGGGGGGAACGCCCGGGAGACCCAGTACTTC
d_gene: NA; v_gene: TRBV5-1; len: 15; abundance: few; j_gene: TRBJ1-4; CDR3aa: CASSLSAGAVEKLFF; CDR3nt: TGCGCCAGCAGCTTGAGTGCAGGGGCGGTTGAAAAACTGTTTTTT
d_gene: NA; v_gene: TRBV6-5; len: 13; abundance: NA; j_gene: TRBJ1-1; CDR3aa: CASSYREDTEAFF; CDR3nt: TGTGCCAGCAGTTACCGCGAAGACACTGAAGCTTTCTTT
d_gene: NA; v_gene: TRBV5-1; len: 15; abundance: once; j_gene: TRBJ1-1; CDR3aa: CASSLHPGANTEAFF; CDR3nt: TGCGCCAGCAGCTTGCATCCGGGGGCGAACACTGAAGCTTTCTTT
d_gene: NA; v_gene: TRBV7-8; len: 16; abundance: few; j_gene: TRBJ2-7; CDR3aa: CASSYDLGVGAYEQYF; CDR3nt: TGTGCCAGCAGCTATGATTTGGGGGTTGGGGCCTACGAGCAGTACTTC
d_gene: NA; v_gene: TRBV6-5; len: 13; abundance: NA; j_gene: TRBJ2-1; CDR3aa: CASSYSAYNEQFF; CDR3nt: TGTGCCAGCAGTTACTCGGCCTACAATGAGCAGTTCTTC
d_gene: NA; v_gene: TRBV4-2; len: 16; abundance: NA; j_gene: TRBJ1-4; CDR3aa: CASSQDRQATNEKLFF; CDR3nt: TGTGCCAGCAGCCAAGATCGGCAGGCAACTAATGAAAAACTGTTTTTT
d_gene: NA; v_gene: TRBV5-1; len: 14; abundance: NA; j_gene: TRBJ2-2; CDR3aa: CATRSPPNTGELFF; CDR3nt: TGCGCCACCCGATCGCCCCCGAACACCGGGGAGCTGTTTTTT
d_gene: NA; v_gene: TRBV12-5; len: 9; abundance: NA; j_gene: TRBJ1-5; CDR3aa: CATSSPQHF; CDR3nt: TGTGCTACGTCATCACCCCAGCATTTT
d_gene: NA; v_gene: TRBV4-2; len: 13; abundance: NA; j_gene: TRBJ2-7; CDR3aa: CASSQGQIYEQYF; CDR3nt: TGTGCCAGCAGCCAAGGGCAGATCTACGAGCAGTACTTC
d_gene: NA; v_gene: TRBV19; len: 14; abundance: NA; j_gene: TRBJ1-5; CDR3aa: CASSILDSNQPQHF; CDR3nt: TGTGCCAGTAGTATACTGGATAGCAATCAGCCCCAGCATTTT
d_gene: NA; v_gene: TRBV9; len: 15; abundance: NA; j_gene: TRBJ2-1; CDR3aa: CASSAEVSSYNEQFF; CDR3nt: TGTGCCAGCAGCGCCGAGGTGAGCTCCTACAATGAGCAGTTCTTC